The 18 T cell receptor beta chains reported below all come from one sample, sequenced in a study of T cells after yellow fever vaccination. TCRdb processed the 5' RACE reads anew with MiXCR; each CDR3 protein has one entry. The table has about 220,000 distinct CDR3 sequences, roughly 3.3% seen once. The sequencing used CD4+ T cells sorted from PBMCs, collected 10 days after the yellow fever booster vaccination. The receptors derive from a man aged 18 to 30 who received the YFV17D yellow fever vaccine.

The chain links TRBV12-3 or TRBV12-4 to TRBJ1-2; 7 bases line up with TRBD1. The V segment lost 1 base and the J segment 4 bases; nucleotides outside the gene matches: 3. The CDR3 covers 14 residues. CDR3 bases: TGTGCCAGCAGTTTAGGAGACAGGGCCTATGGCTACACCTTC. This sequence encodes CASSLGDRAYGYTF.

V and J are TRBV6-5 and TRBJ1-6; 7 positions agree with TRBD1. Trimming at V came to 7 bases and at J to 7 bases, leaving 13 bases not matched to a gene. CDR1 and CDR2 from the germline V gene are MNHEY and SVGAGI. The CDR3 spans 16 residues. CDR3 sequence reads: CASTLGQGEGNSPLHF. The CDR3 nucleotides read TGTGCCAGCACCCTGGGGCAGGGGGAAGGCAATTCACCCCTCCACTTT.

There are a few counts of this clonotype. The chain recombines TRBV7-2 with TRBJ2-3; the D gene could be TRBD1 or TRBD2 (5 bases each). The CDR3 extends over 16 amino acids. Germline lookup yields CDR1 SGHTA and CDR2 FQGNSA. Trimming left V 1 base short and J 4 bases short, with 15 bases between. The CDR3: CASSLGLSGAADTQYF. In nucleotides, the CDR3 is TGTGCCAGCAGCTTAGGGCTCTCCGGGGCAGCAGATACGCAGTATTTT.

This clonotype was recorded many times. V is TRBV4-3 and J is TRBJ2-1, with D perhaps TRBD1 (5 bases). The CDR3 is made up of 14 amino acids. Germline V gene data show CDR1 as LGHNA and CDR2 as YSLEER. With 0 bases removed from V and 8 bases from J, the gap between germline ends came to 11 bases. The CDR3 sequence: CASSQEGWGDEQFF. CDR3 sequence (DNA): TGCGCCAGCAGCCAAGAAGGATGGGGCGATGAGCAGTTCTTC.

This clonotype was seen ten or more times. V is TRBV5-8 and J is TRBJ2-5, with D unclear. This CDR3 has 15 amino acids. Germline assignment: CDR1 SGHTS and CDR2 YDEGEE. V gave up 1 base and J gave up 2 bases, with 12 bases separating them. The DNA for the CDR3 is TGTGCCAGCAGCTTGTTAGGCCAAGTGCAAGAGACCCAGTACTTC. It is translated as CASSLLGQVQETQYF.

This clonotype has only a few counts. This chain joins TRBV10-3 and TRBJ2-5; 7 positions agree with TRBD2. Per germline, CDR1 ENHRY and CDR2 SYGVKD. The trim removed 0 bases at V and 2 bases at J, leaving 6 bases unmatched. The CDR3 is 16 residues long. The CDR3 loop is CAISESFGGTQETQYF. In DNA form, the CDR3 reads TGTGCCATCAGTGAGTCATTCGGGGGGACTCAAGAGACCCAGTACTTC.

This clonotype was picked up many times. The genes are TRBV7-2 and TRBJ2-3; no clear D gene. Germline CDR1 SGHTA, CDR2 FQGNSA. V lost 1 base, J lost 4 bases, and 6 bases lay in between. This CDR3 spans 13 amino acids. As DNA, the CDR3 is TGTGCCAGCAGCTTAGAGGGTCCAGATACGCAGTATTTT. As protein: CASSLEGPDTQYF. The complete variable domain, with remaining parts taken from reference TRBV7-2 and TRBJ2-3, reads GAGVSQSPSNKVTEKGKDVELRCDPISGHTALYWYRQSLGQGLEFLIYFQGNSAPDKSGLPSDRFSAERTGGSVSTLTIQRTQQEDSAVYLCASSLEGPDTQYFGPGTRLTVL.

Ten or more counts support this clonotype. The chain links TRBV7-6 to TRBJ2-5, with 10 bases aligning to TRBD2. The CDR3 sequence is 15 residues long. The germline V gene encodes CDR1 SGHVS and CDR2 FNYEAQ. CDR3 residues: CASVRGPGLAETQYF. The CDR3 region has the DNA TGTGCGTCTGTGCGGGGACCGGGACTAGCGGAGACCCAGTACTTC.

The CDR3 bases are TGTGCCAGCAGGGACAGATCGGGGGAGCAGTACTTC. It is translated as CASRDRSGEQYF. The chain is built from TRBV6-5 and TRBJ2-7; D is possibly TRBD1 (6 bases). Per the germline V gene, CDR1 is MNHEY and CDR2 is SVGAGI. The germline V and J ends were trimmed by 6 bases and 7 bases, with 13 bases remaining between them. This CDR3 comprises 12 residues.

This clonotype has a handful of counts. The CDR3 bases are TGTGCCAGCAGCTTAGTACAGGAGCAGTACTTC. It specifies CASSLVQEQYF. The chain links TRBV7-9 to TRBJ2-7; D remains ambiguous. The CDR3 spans 11 residues. V shed 1 base and J shed 7 bases, with 5 bases lying between them. CDR1 SEHNR and CDR2 FQNEAQ come from the germline V gene (reference sequence).

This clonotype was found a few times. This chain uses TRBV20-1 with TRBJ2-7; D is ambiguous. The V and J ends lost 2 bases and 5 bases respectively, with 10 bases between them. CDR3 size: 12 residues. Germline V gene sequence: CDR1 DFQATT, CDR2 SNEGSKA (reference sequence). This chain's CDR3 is CSARSETDEQYV. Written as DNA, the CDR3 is TGCAGTGCTAGATCCGAGACGGACGAGCAGTACGTC.

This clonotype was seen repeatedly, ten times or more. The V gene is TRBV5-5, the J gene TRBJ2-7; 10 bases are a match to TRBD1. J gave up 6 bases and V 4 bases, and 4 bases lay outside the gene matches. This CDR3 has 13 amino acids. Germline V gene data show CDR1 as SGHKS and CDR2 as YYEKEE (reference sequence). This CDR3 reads CASSIGTGVEQYF. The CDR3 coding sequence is TGTGCCAGCAGCATTGGGACAGGGGTCGAGCAGTACTTC.

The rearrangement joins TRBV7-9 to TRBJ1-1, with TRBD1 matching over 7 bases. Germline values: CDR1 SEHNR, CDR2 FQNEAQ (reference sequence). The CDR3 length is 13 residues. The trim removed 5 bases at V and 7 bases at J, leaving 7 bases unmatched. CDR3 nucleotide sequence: TGTGCCAGCAGCCTCAGGACAGGCGTTGAAGCTTTCTTT. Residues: CASSLRTGVEAFF.

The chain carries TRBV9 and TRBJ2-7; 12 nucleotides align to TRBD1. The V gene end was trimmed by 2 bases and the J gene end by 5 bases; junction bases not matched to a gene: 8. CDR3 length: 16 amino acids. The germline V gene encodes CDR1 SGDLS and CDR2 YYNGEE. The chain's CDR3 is CASSVSTGTGGHEQYF. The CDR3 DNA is TGTGCCAGCAGCGTCTCCACCGGGACAGGGGGCCACGAGCAGTACTTC.

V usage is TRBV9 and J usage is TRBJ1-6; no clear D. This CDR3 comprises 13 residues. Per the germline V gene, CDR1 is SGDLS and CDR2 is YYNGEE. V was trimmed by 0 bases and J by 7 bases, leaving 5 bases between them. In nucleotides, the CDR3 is TGTGCCAGCAGCGTAGGGGCCAATTCACCCCTCCACTTT. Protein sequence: CASSVGANSPLHF.

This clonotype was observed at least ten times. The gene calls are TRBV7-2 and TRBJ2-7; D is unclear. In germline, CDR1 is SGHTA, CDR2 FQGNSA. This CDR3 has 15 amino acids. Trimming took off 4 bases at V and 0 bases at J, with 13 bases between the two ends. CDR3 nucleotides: TGTGCCAGCAGCTCGGCCCATTCGAGCTCCTACGAGCAGTACTTC. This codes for CASSSAHSSSYEQYF.

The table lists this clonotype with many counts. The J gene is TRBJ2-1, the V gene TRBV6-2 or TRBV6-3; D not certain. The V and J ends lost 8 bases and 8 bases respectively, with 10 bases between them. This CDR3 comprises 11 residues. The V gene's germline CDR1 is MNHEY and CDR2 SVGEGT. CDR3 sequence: CASGSLYEQFF. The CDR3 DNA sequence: TGTGCCAGCGGGTCGCTGTATGAGCAGTTCTTC.

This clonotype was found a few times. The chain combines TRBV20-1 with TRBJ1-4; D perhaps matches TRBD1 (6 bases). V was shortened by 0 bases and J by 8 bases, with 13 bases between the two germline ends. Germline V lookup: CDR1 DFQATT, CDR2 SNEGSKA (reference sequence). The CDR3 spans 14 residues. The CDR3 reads CSARDRRGHEKLFF. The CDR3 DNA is TGCAGTGCTAGAGATAGGAGGGGACACGAAAAACTGTTTTTT.